Following are 10 T cell receptor beta chains from one sample sequenced in a study of cytomegalovirus exposure and HLA in healthy donors. PCR involved 60 Vbeta and 13 Jbeta primers. Sequenced by immunoSEQ multiplex PCR; TCRdb stores in-frame clones only, minus some. Altogether 75,000 to 100,000 clones are present, about 80% being singletons, with the ten largest covering around 15%. Material: PBMCs. The source is a man in his sixties in good health and CMV-seropositive.

The V and J genes are TRBV7-2 and TRBJ2-5; possibly TRBD2 for D (5 bases). The V gene lost 7 bases and the J gene lost 5 bases, with 14 bases spanning the gap. The CDR3 has 13 residues. Germline CDR1 and CDR2: SGHTA and FQGNSA. Here the CDR3 reads CASTRYGVETQYF. The CDR3 DNA is TGTGCCAGCACCCGGTACGGGGTTGAGACCCAGTACTTC.

V and J are TRBV5-1 and TRBJ2-7, with D unresolved. This CDR3 region has 14 residues. Germline V gene lookup returns CDR1 SGHRS and CDR2 YFSETQ. V was shortened by 4 bases and J by 4 bases, with 15 bases between the two germline ends. CDR3 nucleotide sequence: TGCGCCAGCAGCCCCATTGTATGGGCTTACGAGCAGTACTTC. Its protein is CASSPIVWAYEQYF.

The gene calls are TRBV6-6 and TRBJ2-3; the D is unclear. V lost 2 bases and J 0 bases, leaving 6 bases between the germline ends. There are 14 residues in the CDR3. The germline V gene has CDR1 MNHNY and CDR2 SVGAGI (reference sequence). The CDR3 spells CASSYGLSTDTQYF. In nucleotides, the CDR3 is TGTGCCAGCAGTTACGGGCTGAGCACAGATACGCAGTATTTT.

The chain couples TRBV18 to TRBJ2-1; TRBD2 might be the D (6 bases). From germline, CDR1 is KGHSH and CDR2 LQKENI. This CDR3 region has 18 residues. Trimming removed 0 bases from V and 6 bases from J, with 21 bases in between. The CDR3 region has the DNA TGTGCCAGCTCACCACCGGCAAGGATGCTGGGACTGGGCAATGAGCAGTTCTTC. This codes for CASSPPARMLGLGNEQFF.

This clone came up a few times. CDR3 coding DNA: TGCGCCAGCAGCTTGGAAGGGAGAGAATTGGGTAACTATGGCTACACCTTC. This translates into CASSLEGRELGNYGYTF. This chain joins TRBV5-1 and TRBJ1-2; D unclear. Germline CDR1 is SGHRS and CDR2 is YFSETQ. Between the trimmed V and J ends, which lost 0 bases and 1 base, there was a span of 16 bases. The CDR3 runs 17 residues.

This clone was seen only once. CDR3 sequence: CTGRVWGTGELFF. The CDR3 DNA is TGCACCGGGAGGGTATGGGGCACCGGGGAGCTGTTTTTT. J is TRBJ2-2 and V is TRBV29-1, with TRBD2 identical over 8 bases. Per the germline V gene, CDR1 is SQVTM and CDR2 is ANQGSEA. This CDR3 has 13 residues.

As for this clone: A junction end diverges from the germline sequence, so it may reflect a read error. This chain connects TRBV7-7 to TRBJ2-1; 10 positions agree with TRBD2. This CDR3 is 16 amino acids long. CDR1 and CDR2 (germline): SSHAT, FNYEAQ (reference sequence). CDR3 sequence reads: CASSLELAGVYNEQFF. The CDR3 DNA reads TGTGCTAGCAGCTTAGAGCTAGCGGGGGTCTACAATGAGCAGTTCTTC.

V gene TRBV15 combines with J gene TRBJ2-3; D uncertain. The CDR3 length is 14 residues. V was shortened by 0 bases and J by 0 bases, with 4 bases between the two germline ends. CDR1 and CDR2 (germline): LNHNV, YYDKDF (reference sequence). CDR3 DNA: TGTGCCACCAGCAGAGAATATAGCACAGATACGCAGTATTTT. It yields the protein CATSREYSTDTQYF.

V gene TRBV30 combines with J gene TRBJ2-5; a weak D match, TRBD2 (6 bases). The CDR3 has 13 residues. Germline CDR1 and CDR2: GTSNPN and SVGIG (reference sequence). Trimming pared 2 bases from V and 5 bases from J, leaving 12 bases between. CDR3 sequence (DNA): TGTGCCTGGAGTCCCCTTGGAGGGGAGACCCAGTACTTC. Translation: CAWSPLGGETQYF.

The CDR3 spells CASSSRGTSGGADTQYF. For the CDR3, the DNA is TGTGCCAGCAGCTCACGGGGGACTAGCGGGGGGGCAGATACGCAGTATTTT. This chain links TRBV7-3 with TRBJ2-3; TRBD2 agrees at 16 bases. V was pared by 4 bases and J by 4 bases, with 5 bases of the junction left unmatched. CDR3 length: 17 amino acids. From germline, CDR1 is SGHTA and CDR2 FQGTGA.